One sample yielded the 18 T cell receptor beta chains listed below, sequenced in a study of blood T cell repertoires in COVID-19. TCRdb keeps only in-frame clones here, not all; method: immunoSEQ multiplex PCR. The sample contains roughly 250,000 clones, approximately 80% of which appear only once. Source material: peripheral blood. These receptors were obtained from a woman aged 80 or older with active or convalescent COVID-19.

The chain couples TRBV9 to TRBJ1-2; D not certain. V dropped 0 bases and J dropped 2 bases, with 11 bases sitting between them. Germline-derived CDR1 and CDR2 are SGDLS and YYNGEE. CDR3 length: 15 residues. The DNA of the CDR3 is TGTGCCAGCAGCGTAGGGGGAGGGTCAAACTATGGCTACACCTTC. Translating gives CASSVGGGSNYGYTF.

This chain joins TRBV10-3 and TRBJ1-2, with TRBD1 matching 8 bases. This CDR3 spans 14 amino acids. Trimming cost V 3 bases and J 8 bases; bases outside gene matches: 8. From germline, CDR1 is ENHRY and CDR2 SYGVKD. CDR3 sequence reads: CAISEGQGAVGYTF. CDR3 nucleotides: TGTGCCATCAGTGAAGGGCAGGGGGCTGTAGGCTACACCTTC.

V and J are TRBV7-2 and TRBJ2-7; D is undetermined. CDR1 is SGHTA and CDR2 is FQGNSA in the germline V gene. The CDR3 is 16 amino acids. V was clipped by 2 bases and J by 2 bases, with 16 bases between them. CDR3 residues: CASSLLFSGFAYEQYF. In DNA, the CDR3 is TGTGCCAGCAGCTTACTATTTTCGGGTTTTGCCTACGAGCAGTACTTC. The full variable domain, its missing parts supplied by reference TRBV7-2 and TRBJ2-7, is GAGVSQSPSNKVTEKGKDVELRCDPISGHTALYWYRQSLGQGLEFLIYFQGNSAPDKSGLPSDRFSAERTGGSVSTLTIQRTQQEDSAVYLCASSLLFSGFAYEQYFGPGTRLTVT.

The V gene is TRBV6-5, the J gene TRBJ1-6; D uncertain. Germline CDR1 MNHEY, CDR2 SVGAGI. V was trimmed by 7 bases and J by 9 bases, leaving 19 bases between them. The CDR3 runs 15 residues. CDR3 protein: CASTVEVILGSPLHF. The CDR3 bases are TGTGCCAGCACCGTTGAGGTGATTTTGGGTTCACCCCTCCACTTT.

This chain joins TRBV7-8 and TRBJ1-5, with D possibly TRBD1 on 5 matching bases. The CDR3 sequence is 16 residues long. Germline CDR1 and CDR2: SGHVS and FQNEAQ. Trimming removed 4 bases from V and 4 bases from J, with 17 bases in between. The CDR3 DNA sequence: TGTGCCAGCAGCTCAGGGCGGGGGACTAGGAATCAGCCCCAGCATTTT. Translating it yields CASSSGRGTRNQPQHF.

The chain links TRBV24-1 to TRBJ1-5; no clear D. V was cut by 3 bases and J by 4 bases, with 12 bases left in between. CDR1 and CDR2 from the germline V gene are KGHDR and SFDVKD. The CDR3 consists of 15 residues. The CDR3 DNA is TGTGCCACCAGTGATCCACGGACGGGGAATCAGCCCCAGCATTTT. It encodes CATSDPRTGNQPQHF.

This clone was observed a few times. The V call is TRBV7-9, the J call TRBJ1-5; D unclear. Germline-derived CDR1 and CDR2 are SEHNR and FQNEAQ (reference sequence). The CDR3 is made up of 13 amino acids. Trimming removed 0 bases at V and 6 bases at J, with 6 bases between. Written as DNA, the CDR3 is TGTGCCAGCAGCTTAGCTGCGGGTCAGCCCCAGCATTTT. This gives the protein CASSLAAGQPQHF.

The chain recombines TRBV11-1 with TRBJ2-7; the D is unclear. V was pared by 1 base and J by 6 bases, with 7 bases between. Germline CDR1 reads SGHAT; CDR2 reads FQDESV (reference sequence). The CDR3 runs to 12 residues. The CDR3 nucleotides are TGTGCCAGCAGCTTAGGGTCAGGCGAGCAGTACTTC. Its translation: CASSLGSGEQYF.

The gene calls are TRBV11-1 and TRBJ1-1; D not resolved. CDR3 length: 14 residues. CDR1 is SGHAT, CDR2 FQDESV, per germline (reference sequence). The V end lost 4 bases, the J end lost 4 bases, and 13 bases lay between the germline ends. The CDR3 loop is CASSYDISGTEAFF. CDR3 DNA sequence: TGTGCCAGCAGCTATGACATTAGCGGCACTGAAGCTTTCTTT.

This sequence joins TRBV28 and TRBJ2-2; no clear D gene. Germline CDR1 is MDHEN and CDR2 is SYDVKM. Trimming removed 3 bases from V and 2 bases from J, with 10 bases in between. The CDR3 covers 15 residues. Here the CDR3 reads CASSLWQTNTGELFF. The CDR3 DNA reads as TGTGCCAGCAGTTTGTGGCAGACTAACACCGGGGAGCTGTTTTTT.

The chain is built from TRBV4-1 and TRBJ1-5, with D uncertain. The CDR3 totals 17 residues. Between the trimmed V and J ends, which lost 1 base and 0 bases, there was a span of 13 bases. Germline lookup yields CDR1 MGHRA and CDR2 YSYEKL. CDR3 loop: CASSQVGRIYSNQPQHF. Written as DNA, the CDR3 is TGCGCCAGCAGCCAAGTGGGCCGCATCTATAGCAATCAGCCCCAGCATTTT.

This clone was picked up a small number of times. V usage is TRBV6-5 and J usage is TRBJ2-7; 7 bases are a match to TRBD1. This CDR3 contains 15 residues. CDR1 and CDR2 from the germline V gene are MNHEY and SVGAGI. Unmatched junction bases numbered 11, after V lost 6 bases and J lost 3 bases. The CDR3, as DNA: TGTGCCAGCAGCGACGGGACAGTAGGAGTCTACGAGCAGTACTTC. It specifies CASSDGTVGVYEQYF.

This clone turned up a few times. This chain connects TRBV28 to TRBJ1-2; 11 positions match TRBD1. The trim removed 4 bases at V and 7 bases at J, leaving 11 bases unmatched. The length of the CDR3 is 16 residues. The germline gives CDR1 MDHEN, CDR2 SYDVKM. The DNA for the CDR3 is TGTGCCAGCAGTTCCGGACAGGGGGCATTGATAGGTGGCTACACCTTC. Translation: CASSSGQGALIGGYTF.

This clone was observed a handful of times. The chain couples TRBV5-1 to TRBJ1-6, with TRBD1 as a possible D gene (5 bases). The germline V gene encodes CDR1 SGHRS and CDR2 YFSETQ. The length of the CDR3 is 16 residues. Between the trimmed V and J ends, which lost 0 bases and 9 bases, there was a span of 16 bases. CDR3 sequence (DNA): TGCGCCAGCAGCTTGGTTTTTTCAGGGCTAGGTTCACCCCTCCACTTT. Residues: CASSLVFSGLGSPLHF.

The chain employs TRBV28 and TRBJ2-5; 7 positions agree with TRBD1. CDR1 is MDHEN, CDR2 SYDVKM, per germline. The junction had 16 bases not matched to a gene; V was cut back by 8 bases and J by 4 bases. The CDR3 runs to 16 residues. DNA of the CDR3: TGTGCCAGCTCTCCCGGGTTAGGGGGCGAGCGAGAGACCCAGTACTTC. Encoded protein: CASSPGLGGERETQYF. The full variable domain, in which reference TRBV28 and TRBJ2-5 provide the parts outside the CDR3, is DVKVTQSSRYLVKRTGEKVFLECVQDMDHENMFWYRQDPGLGLRLIYFSYDVKMKEKGDIPEGYSVSREKKERFSLILESASTNQTSMYLCASSPGLGGERETQYFGPGTRLLVL.

The chain is built from TRBV20-1 and TRBJ1-2; D might be TRBD1 (6 bases). CDR3 size: 14 residues. V lost 3 bases and J 4 bases, leaving 15 bases between the germline ends. Germline-derived CDR1 and CDR2 are DFQATT and SNEGSKA (reference sequence). This CDR3 reads CSASTGGFGYGYTF. The CDR3 bases are TGCAGTGCTAGTACGGGGGGCTTTGGCTATGGCTACACCTTC.

This clone was detected once. The chain recombines TRBV7-9 with TRBJ1-6; TRBD1 matches at 7 bases. With 10 bases clipped from V and 7 bases from J, the junction kept 13 bases outside the gene matches. CDR3 size: 15 residues. CDR1 is SEHNR and CDR2 is FQNEAQ in the germline V gene (reference sequence). The chain's CDR3 is CAISLGDRGNSPLHF. CDR3 nucleotide sequence: TGTGCCATATCTTTGGGGGACAGAGGCAATTCACCCCTCCACTTT.

The rearrangement links TRBV7-9 to TRBJ1-1, with D hard to call. The CDR3 runs to 12 residues. Germline CDR1 is SEHNR and CDR2 is FQNEAQ (reference sequence). The V gene lost 5 bases and the J gene lost 6 bases, with 10 bases spanning the gap. The CDR3 reads CASSREEAEAFF. DNA for the CDR3: TGTGCCAGCAGCCGCGAGGAGGCTGAAGCTTTCTTT.